These T cell receptor beta chains were read from a single sample in a study of CD8+ T cells in alopecia areata. Generated by immunoSEQ multiplex PCR, the TCRdb table keeps only in-frame clones and is missing some. The sample shows some 200,000 clones, around 60% of them seen only once. This specimen was CD4+ T cells sorted from blood, taken at week 4, from a patient treated with tofacitinib. These receptors all come from a human donor with alopecia areata. Each CDR3 is given with its conserved first and last residue. A D gene is named only where the DNA matches it firmly. Some rows mark clone size as missing; the rest say once, few, many or name a class of expanded clone.

D: -
J: TRBJ1-2
V: TRBV9
size: -
DNA: TGTGCCAGCAGCGTAGATTTGAACCCTAACTATGGCTACACCTTC
CDR3: CASSVDLNPNYGYTF

D: -
J: TRBJ1-1
V: TRBV25-1
size: -
DNA: TGTGCCAGCAGTGCCAAAACCATTAGGGGGAACACTGAAGCTTTCTTT
CDR3: CASSAKTIRGNTEAFF

D: -
J: TRBJ2-5
V: TRBV2
size: few
DNA: TGTGCCAGCAGTTATAACAGGGAAGAGACCCAGTACTTC
CDR3: CASSYNREETQYF

D: TRBD2
J: TRBJ2-2
V: TRBV29-1
size: -
DNA: TGCAGCGTTGGAGCCTTCCTAGCGGGGGGACTCACCGGGGAGCTGTTTTTT
CDR3: CSVGAFLAGGLTGELFF

D: -
J: TRBJ2-2
V: TRBV29-1
size: -
DNA: TGCAGCGGATCAGGGGGAGGGACCGGGGAGCTGTTTTTT
CDR3: CSGSGGGTGELFF

D: -
J: TRBJ1-1
V: TRBV19
size: -
DNA: TGTGCCAGTAGAACCGGGCCAAACACTGAAGCTTTCTTT
CDR3: CASRTGPNTEAFF

D: -
J: TRBJ1-5
V: TRBV5-4
size: -
DNA: TGTGCCACTGGGGAATCCGGCAATCAGCCCCAGCATTTT
CDR3: CATGESGNQPQHF

D: -
J: TRBJ2-6
V: TRBV21-1
size: -
DNA: TGTGCCAGCAGCCCGGACAGTGACTCTGGGGCCAACGTCCTGACTTTC
CDR3: CASSPDSDSGANVLTF

D: -
J: TRBJ1-1
V: TRBV4-3
size: -
DNA: TGCGCCAGCAGCCCCGGGACACGAAAAGCTTTCTTT
CDR3: CASSPGTRKAFF

D: -
J: TRBJ2-7
V: TRBV2
size: -
DNA: TGTGCCAGCGCTGGTTGGCAGCAGTACTTC
CDR3: CASAGWQQYF

D: -
J: TRBJ1-5
V: TRBV6-5
size: -
DNA: TGTGCCAGCAGTCAAGACAGTCCTCGAAATCAGCCCCAGCATTTT
CDR3: CASSQDSPRNQPQHF

D: -
J: TRBJ1-4
V: TRBV6-6
size: -
DNA: TGTGCCAGCAGCCCGCGGGCCCAGAAAGGAAAACTGTTTTTT
CDR3: CASSPRAQKGKLFF

D: TRBD1
J: TRBJ2-5
V: TRBV15
size: -
DNA: TGTGCCACCAGCAGACCGACAGGGCTGGGGGCCCAGTACTTC
CDR3: CATSRPTGLGAQYF

D: -
J: TRBJ1-2
V: TRBV6-5
size: -
DNA: TGTGCCAGCAGTTACTCGGCCCCAGGGGACGGCTATGGCTACACCTTC
CDR3: CASSYSAPGDGYGYTF

D: -
J: TRBJ2-7
V: TRBV5-1
size: -
DNA: TGCGCCAGCAGCCCCCAGGGGATTGTCTACGAGCAGTACTTC
CDR3: CASSPQGIVYEQYF

D: -
J: TRBJ1-1
V: TRBV4-1
size: once
DNA: TGCGCCAGCAGCCAAAGATCAGGCGCTGAAGCTTTCTTT
CDR3: CASSQRSGAEAFF

D: -
J: TRBJ1-6
V: TRBV30
size: -
DNA: TGTGCCTGGAATTTCAGGGATTCACCCCTCCACTTT
CDR3: CAWNFRDSPLHF

D: -
J: TRBJ2-4
V: TRBV27
size: few
DNA: TGTGCCAGCAGTTGGGACGTCCGAAACATTCAGTACTTC
CDR3: CASSWDVRNIQYF

D: -
J: TRBJ1-4
V: TRBV4-1
size: -
DNA: TGCGCCAGCAGCCAAGATTTGGGCAGGGCCTCTGAAAAACTGTTTTTT
CDR3: CASSQDLGRASEKLFF

D: -
J: TRBJ1-5
V: TRBV18
size: -
DNA: TGTGCCAGTGCCGGGACGTATAGCAATCAGCCCCAGCATTTT
CDR3: CASAGTYSNQPQHF

D: -
J: TRBJ2-7
V: TRBV5-1
size: -
DNA: TGCGCCAGCAGCCTGGGGGACCCGTCAGAGCAGTACTTC
CDR3: CASSLGDPSEQYF

D: -
J: TRBJ1-1
V: TRBV15
size: -
DNA: TGTGCCACCAGCAGAGGTGCTCCGAACACTGAAGCTTTCTTT
CDR3: CATSRGAPNTEAFF

D: -
J: TRBJ2-5
V: TRBV27
size: few
DNA: TGTGCCAGCAGCGAGGACTGGCAAGAGACCCAGTACTTC
CDR3: CASSEDWQETQYF